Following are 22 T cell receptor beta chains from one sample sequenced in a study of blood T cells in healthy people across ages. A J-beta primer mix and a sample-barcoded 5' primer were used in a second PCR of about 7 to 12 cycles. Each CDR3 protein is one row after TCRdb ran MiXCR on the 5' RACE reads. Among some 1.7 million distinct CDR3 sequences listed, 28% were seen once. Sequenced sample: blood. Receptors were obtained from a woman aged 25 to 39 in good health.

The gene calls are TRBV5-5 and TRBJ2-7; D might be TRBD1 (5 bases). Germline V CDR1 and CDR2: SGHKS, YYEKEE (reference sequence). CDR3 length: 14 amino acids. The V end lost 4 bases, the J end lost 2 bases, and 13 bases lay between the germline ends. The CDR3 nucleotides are TGTGCCAGCAGCCTGGGTCTCAGGGCCTACGAGCAGTACTTC. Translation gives CASSLGLRAYEQYF.

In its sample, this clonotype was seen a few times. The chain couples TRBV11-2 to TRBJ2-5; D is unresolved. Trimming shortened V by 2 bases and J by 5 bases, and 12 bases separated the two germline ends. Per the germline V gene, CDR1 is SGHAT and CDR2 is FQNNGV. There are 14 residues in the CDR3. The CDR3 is CASSLRPARETQYF. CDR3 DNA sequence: TGTGCCAGCAGCTTACGTCCCGCCCGGGAGACCCAGTACTTC.

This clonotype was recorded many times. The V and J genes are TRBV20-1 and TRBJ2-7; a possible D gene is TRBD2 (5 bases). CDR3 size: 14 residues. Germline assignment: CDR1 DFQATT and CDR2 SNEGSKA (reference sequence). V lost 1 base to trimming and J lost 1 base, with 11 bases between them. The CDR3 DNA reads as TGCAGTGCTAGAGTAGCCGGGAAATCCTACGAGCAGTACTTC. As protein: CSARVAGKSYEQYF.

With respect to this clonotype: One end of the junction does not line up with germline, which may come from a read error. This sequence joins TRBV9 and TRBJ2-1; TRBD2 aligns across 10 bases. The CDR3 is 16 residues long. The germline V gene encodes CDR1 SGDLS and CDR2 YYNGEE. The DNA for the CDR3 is TGTGCCGGCAGCGCCCTAGCGGGAGTCGGTTACAATGAGCAGTTCTTC. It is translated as CAGSALAGVGYNEQFF.

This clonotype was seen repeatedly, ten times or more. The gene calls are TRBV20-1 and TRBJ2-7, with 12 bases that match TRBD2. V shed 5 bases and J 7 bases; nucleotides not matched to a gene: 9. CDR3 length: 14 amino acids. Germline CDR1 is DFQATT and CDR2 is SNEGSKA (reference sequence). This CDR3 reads CSARRGTSGFEQYF. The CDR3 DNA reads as TGCAGTGCTCGCCGGGGGACTAGCGGGTTTGAGCAGTACTTC.

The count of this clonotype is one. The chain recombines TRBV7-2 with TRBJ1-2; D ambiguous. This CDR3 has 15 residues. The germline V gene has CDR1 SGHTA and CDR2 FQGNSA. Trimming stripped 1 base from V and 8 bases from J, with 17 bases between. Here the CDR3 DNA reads TGTGCCAGCAGCTTAGATTTCGGACGGGTACCGGGCTACACCTTC. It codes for CASSLDFGRVPGYTF. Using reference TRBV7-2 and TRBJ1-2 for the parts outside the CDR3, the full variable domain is GAGVSQSPSNKVTEKGKDVELRCDPISGHTALYWYRQSLGQGLEFLIYFQGNSAPDKSGLPSDRFSAERTGGSVSTLTIQRTQQEDSAVYLCASSLDFGRVPGYTFGSGTRLTVV.

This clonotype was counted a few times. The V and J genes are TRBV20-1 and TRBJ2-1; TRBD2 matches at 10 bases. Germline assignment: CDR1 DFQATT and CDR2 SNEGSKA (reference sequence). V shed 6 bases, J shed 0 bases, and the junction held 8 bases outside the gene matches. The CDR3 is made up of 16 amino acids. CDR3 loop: CSAYEREGSSYNEQFF. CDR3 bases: TGCAGTGCCTACGAGCGGGAGGGAAGCTCCTACAATGAGCAGTTCTTC.

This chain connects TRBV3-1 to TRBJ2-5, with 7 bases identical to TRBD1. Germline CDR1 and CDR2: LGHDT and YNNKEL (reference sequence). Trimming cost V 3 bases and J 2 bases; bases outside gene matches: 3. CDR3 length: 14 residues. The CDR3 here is CASSHGTEQETQYF. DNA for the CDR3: TGTGCCAGCAGCCACGGGACAGAGCAAGAGACCCAGTACTTC.

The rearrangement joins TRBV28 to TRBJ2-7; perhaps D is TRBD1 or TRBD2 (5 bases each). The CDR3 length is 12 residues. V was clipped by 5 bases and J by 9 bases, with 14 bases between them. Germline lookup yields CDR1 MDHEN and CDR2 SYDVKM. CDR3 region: CASSRGRDAQYF. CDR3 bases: TGTGCCAGCAGTAGGGGCAGGGACGCGCAGTACTTC.

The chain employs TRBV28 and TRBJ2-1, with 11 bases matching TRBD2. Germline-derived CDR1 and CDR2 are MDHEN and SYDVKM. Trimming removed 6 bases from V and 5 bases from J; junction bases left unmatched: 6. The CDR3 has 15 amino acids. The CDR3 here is CASSTMTSGNNEQFF. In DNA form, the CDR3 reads TGTGCCAGCAGCACCATGACTAGCGGGAACAATGAGCAGTTCTTC.

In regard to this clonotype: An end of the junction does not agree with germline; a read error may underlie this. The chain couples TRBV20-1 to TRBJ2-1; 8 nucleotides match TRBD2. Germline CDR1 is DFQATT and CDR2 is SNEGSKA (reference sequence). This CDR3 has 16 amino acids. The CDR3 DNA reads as TGCAGTGCCAGAGAAAACGAGCGGGAGTTCTTCAATGAGCAGTTCTTC. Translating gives CSARENEREFFNEQFF.

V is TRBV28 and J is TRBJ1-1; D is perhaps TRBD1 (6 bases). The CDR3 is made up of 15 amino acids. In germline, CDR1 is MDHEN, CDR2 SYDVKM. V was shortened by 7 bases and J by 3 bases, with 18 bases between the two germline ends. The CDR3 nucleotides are TGTGCCAGCACCCACAGGGAGGAGGGATACACTGAAGCTTTCTTT. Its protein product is CASTHREEGYTEAFF.

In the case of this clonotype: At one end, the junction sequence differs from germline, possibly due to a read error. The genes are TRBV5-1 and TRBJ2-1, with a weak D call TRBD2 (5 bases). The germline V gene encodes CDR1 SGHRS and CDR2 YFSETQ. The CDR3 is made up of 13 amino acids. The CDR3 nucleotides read TGCGCCAGCAGCCTACTAGTAGACAACGAGCAGTTCTTC. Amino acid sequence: CASSLLVDNEQFF. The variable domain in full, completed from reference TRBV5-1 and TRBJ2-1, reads KAGVTQTPRYLIKTRGQQVTLSCSPISGHRSVSWYQQTPGQGLQFLFEYFSETQRNKGNFPGRFSGRQFSNSRSEMNVSTLELGDSALYLCASSLLVDNEQFFGPGTRLTVL.

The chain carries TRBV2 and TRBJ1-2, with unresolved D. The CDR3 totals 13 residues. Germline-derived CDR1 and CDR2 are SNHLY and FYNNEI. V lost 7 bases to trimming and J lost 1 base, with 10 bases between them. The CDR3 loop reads CASKEFFNYGYTF. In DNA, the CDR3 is TGTGCCAGCAAGGAGTTTTTTAACTATGGCTACACCTTC.

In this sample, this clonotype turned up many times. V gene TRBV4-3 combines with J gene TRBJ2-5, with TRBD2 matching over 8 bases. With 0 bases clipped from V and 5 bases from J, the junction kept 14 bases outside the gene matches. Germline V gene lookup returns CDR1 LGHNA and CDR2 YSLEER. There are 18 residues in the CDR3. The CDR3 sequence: CASSQDLVVAGWEETQYF. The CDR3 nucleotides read TGCGCCAGCAGCCAAGATTTGGTGGTAGCGGGATGGGAGGAGACCCAGTACTTC.

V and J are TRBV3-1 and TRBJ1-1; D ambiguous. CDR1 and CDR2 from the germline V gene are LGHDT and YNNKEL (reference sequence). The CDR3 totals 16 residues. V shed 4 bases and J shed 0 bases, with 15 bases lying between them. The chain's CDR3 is CASSRLRAVMNTEAFF. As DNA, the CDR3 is TGTGCCAGCAGCCGCCTAAGGGCGGTCATGAACACTGAAGCTTTCTTT. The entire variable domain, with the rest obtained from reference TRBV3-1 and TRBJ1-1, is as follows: DTAVSQTPKYLVTQMGNDKSIKCEQNLGHDTMYWYKQDSKKFLKIMFSYNNKELIINETVPNRFSPKSPDKAHLNLHINSLELGDSAVYFCASSRLRAVMNTEAFFGQGTRLTVV.

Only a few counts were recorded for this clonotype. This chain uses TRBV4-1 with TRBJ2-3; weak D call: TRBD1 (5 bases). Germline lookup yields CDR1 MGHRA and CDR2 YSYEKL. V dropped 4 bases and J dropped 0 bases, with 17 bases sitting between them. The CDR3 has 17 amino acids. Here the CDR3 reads CASSRSTSRTSTDTQYF. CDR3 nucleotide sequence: TGCGCCAGCAGCCGATCTACATCCCGGACAAGCACAGATACGCAGTATTTT.

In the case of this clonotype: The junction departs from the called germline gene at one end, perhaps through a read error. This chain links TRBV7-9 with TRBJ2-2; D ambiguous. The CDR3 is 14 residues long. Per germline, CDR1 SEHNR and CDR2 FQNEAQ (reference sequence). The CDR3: CASSFGVGTEELFF. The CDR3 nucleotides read TGTGCCAGCAGCTTTGGGGTTGGCACCGAGGAGCTGTTTTTT.

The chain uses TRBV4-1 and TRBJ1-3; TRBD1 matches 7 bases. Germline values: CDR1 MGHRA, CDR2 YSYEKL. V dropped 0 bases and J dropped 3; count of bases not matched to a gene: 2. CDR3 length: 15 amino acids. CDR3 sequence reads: CASSQEQGIGNTIYF. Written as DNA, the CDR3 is TGCGCCAGCAGCCAAGAACAGGGGATTGGAAACACCATATATTTT.

CDR3 region: CASLQGASSGANVLTF. For the CDR3, the DNA is TGCGCCAGCCTCCAGGGAGCCTCCTCTGGGGCCAACGTCCTGACTTTC. The rearrangement uses TRBV5-1 and TRBJ2-6; possibly TRBD1 or TRBD2 for D (5 bases each). Germline CDR1 is SGHRS and CDR2 is YFSETQ. V was shortened by 7 bases and J by 0 bases, with 14 bases between the two germline ends. The CDR3 runs 16 residues.

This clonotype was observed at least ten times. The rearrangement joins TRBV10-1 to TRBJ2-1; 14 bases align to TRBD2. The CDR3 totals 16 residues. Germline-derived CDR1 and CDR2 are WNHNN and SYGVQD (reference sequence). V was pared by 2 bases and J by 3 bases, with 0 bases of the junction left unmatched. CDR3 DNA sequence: TGCGCCAGCAGTGAGGGACTAGCGGGGGGCTACAATGAGCAGTTCTTC. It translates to CASSEGLAGGYNEQFF.

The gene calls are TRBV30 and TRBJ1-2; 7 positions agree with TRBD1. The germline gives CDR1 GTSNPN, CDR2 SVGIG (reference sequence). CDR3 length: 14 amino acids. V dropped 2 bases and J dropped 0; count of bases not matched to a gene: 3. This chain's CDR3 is CAWSITGANYGYTF. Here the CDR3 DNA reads TGTGCCTGGAGTATCACAGGGGCTAACTATGGCTACACCTTC.